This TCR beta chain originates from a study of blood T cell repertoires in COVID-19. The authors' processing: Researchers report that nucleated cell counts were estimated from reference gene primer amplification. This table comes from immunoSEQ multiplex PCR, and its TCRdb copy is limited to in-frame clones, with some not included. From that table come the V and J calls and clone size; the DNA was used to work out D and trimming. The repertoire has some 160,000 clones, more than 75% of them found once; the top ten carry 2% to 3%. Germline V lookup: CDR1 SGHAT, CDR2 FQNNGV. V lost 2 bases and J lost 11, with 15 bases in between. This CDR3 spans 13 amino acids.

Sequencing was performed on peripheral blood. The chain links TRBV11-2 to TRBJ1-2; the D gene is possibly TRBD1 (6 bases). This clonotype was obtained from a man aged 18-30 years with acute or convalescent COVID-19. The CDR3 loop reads CASSLNNRESYTF. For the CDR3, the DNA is TGTGCCAGCAGCTTAAATAACAGGGAGTCGTACACCTTC.